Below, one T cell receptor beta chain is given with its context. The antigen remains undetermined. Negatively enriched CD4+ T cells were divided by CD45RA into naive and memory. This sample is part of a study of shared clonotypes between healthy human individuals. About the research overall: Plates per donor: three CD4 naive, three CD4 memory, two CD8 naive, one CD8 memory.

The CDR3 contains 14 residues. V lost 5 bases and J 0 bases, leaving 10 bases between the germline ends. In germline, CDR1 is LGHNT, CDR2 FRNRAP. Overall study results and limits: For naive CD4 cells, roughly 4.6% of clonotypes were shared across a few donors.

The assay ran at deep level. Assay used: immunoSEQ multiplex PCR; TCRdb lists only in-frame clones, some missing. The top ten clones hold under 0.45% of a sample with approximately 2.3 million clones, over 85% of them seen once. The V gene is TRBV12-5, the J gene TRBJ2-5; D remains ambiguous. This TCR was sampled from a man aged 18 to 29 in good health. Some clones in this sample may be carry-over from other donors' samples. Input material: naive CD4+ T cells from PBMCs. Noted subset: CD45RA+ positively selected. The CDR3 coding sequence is TGTGCTAGTGGTAGAGACGGATACCAAGAGACCCAGTACTTC. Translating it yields CASGRDGYQETQYF.